Below, 5 T cell receptor beta chains from the same sample are listed, as sequenced in a study of blood T cell repertoires in COVID-19. Profiling relied on immunoSEQ multiplex PCR, and the TCRdb table lists in-frame clones only, not all of them. The sample lists around 230,000 clones, 87% occurring once. Sequenced input: PBMCs or T cells enriched from blood (not recorded which). Source of these receptors: a man aged 18 to 35 with acute COVID-19.

This clone was counted only a few times. The J gene is TRBJ2-3, the V gene TRBV5-6; 7 bases align to TRBD2. In germline, CDR1 is SGHDT, CDR2 YYEEEE. This CDR3 contains 17 residues. Trimming took 3 bases from V and 4 from J; bases not matched to a gene: 14. This chain's CDR3 is CASSSLGGGGSSDTQYF. CDR3 in DNA: TGTGCCAGCAGCTCGCTCGGGGGAGGCGGGAGCTCAGATACGCAGTATTTT.

The chain combines TRBV19 with TRBJ2-7; 8 bases agree with TRBD1. In germline, CDR1 is LNHDA, CDR2 SQIVND (reference sequence). V dropped 2 bases and J dropped 5; count of bases not matched to a gene: 5. The length of the CDR3 is 14 residues. CDR3 in amino acids: CASSIQGAGDEQYF. CDR3 nucleotide sequence: TGTGCCAGTAGTATACAGGGGGCTGGCGACGAGCAGTACTTC.

This rearrangement joins TRBV6-5 to TRBJ2-2, with 7 bases matching TRBD1. The CDR3 is 15 residues long. The ends lost 6 bases at V and 3 bases at J; junction bases unmatched: 7. Germline lookup yields CDR1 MNHEY and CDR2 SVGAGI. The CDR3 region is CASSTDRAYTGELFF. The CDR3 DNA sequence: TGTGCCAGCAGCACCGACAGGGCCTACACCGGGGAGCTGTTTTTT.

J is TRBJ2-3 and V is TRBV28; 15 bases line up with TRBD2. The length of the CDR3 is 16 residues. V was pared by 5 bases and J by 3 bases, with 3 bases of the junction left unmatched. Germline loops: CDR1 MDHEN, CDR2 SYDVKM. CDR3 in DNA: TGTGCCAGCAGTGGACTAGCGGGAGGGGTTACAGATACGCAGTATTTT. It translates to CASSGLAGGVTDTQYF.

The chain links TRBV29-1 to TRBJ2-1, with TRBD2 matching 8 bases. The trim removed 7 bases at V and 7 bases at J, leaving 12 bases unmatched. Germline V gives CDR1 SQVTM, CDR2 ANQGSEA. CDR3 length: 14 residues. The CDR3 DNA sequence: TGCAGCGCCGGGGGGGCACCCCCAATTAATGAGCAGTTCTTC. As protein: CSAGGAPPINEQFF.